The subject of this entry is one TCR beta chain. This specimen belongs to a study of PD-L1 blockade in urothelial cancer. Study in general: The analyses of blood took place 3 weeks (second dose) and 6 weeks after treatment start.

The junction had 12 bases not matched to a gene; V was cut back by 6 bases and J by 4 bases. This CDR3 region has 15 residues. The germline gives CDR1 LNHDA, CDR2 SQIVND (reference sequence). Synthetically made TCR analog templates were put into each PCR as spikes. Using immunoSEQ multiplex PCR, the repertoire was profiled, and TCRdb retains in-frame clones only, with some absent. The repertoire holds some 54,000 clones, with over 75% as singletons. The chain uses TRBV19 and TRBJ2-7; TRBD2 matches 7 bases. The source was PBMCs, collected around atezolizumab (anti-PD-L1) treatment. This receptor was identified in a man aged 35 to 55 with urothelial cancer. The CDR3 DNA follows: TGTGCCAGTAGCTACCGCGGCGGGAGCGAATACGAGCAGTACTTC. Its translation is CASSYRGGSEYEQYF. The full variable domain, rest sourced from reference TRBV19 and TRBJ2-7, is DGGITQSPKYLFRKEGQNVTLSCEQNLNHDAMYWYRQDPGQGLRLIYYSQIVNDFQKGDIAEGYSVSREKKESFPLTVTSAQKNPTAFYLCASSYRGGSEYEQYFGPGTRLTVT.